The 16 T cell receptor beta chains presented below share a single source sample, sequenced in a study of OX40 agonist ivuxolimab in advanced cancers. Only in-frame clones appear in the TCRdb table, and some are missing; sequencing was by immunoSEQ multiplex PCR. The sample consists of about 77,000 clones, 83% of them appearing once. Specimen: CD4+ or CD8+ T cells sorted from blood, collected in a trial of the OX40 agonist ivuxolimab. The receptors were gathered from an adult with an advanced solid tumor such as melanoma, head and neck, liver or kidney cancer.

J is TRBJ1-2 and V is TRBV7-9, with 8 bases fitting TRBD1. The junction had 5 bases not matched to a gene; V was cut back by 1 base and J by 4 bases. The CDR3 is 15 amino acids. Germline assignment: CDR1 SEHNR and CDR2 FQNEAQ (reference sequence). This CDR3 reads CASSLETGAGYGYTF. The CDR3 DNA is TGTGCCAGCAGCTTAGAGACAGGGGCGGGCTATGGCTACACCTTC.

This chain uses TRBV2 with TRBJ1-4; D is unresolved. Germline lookup yields CDR1 SNHLY and CDR2 FYNNEI. CDR3 length: 15 amino acids. Trimming took 4 bases from V and 5 from J, leaving 14 bases between them. The CDR3 sequence is CASSGLERPNEKLFF. The CDR3 DNA is TGTGCCAGCAGTGGCCTTGAACGGCCAAATGAAAAACTGTTTTTT.

This clone has more than one count but fewer than ten. The chain couples TRBV4-2 to TRBJ2-2; D perhaps matches TRBD2 (5 bases). Trimming removed 8 bases from V and 0 bases from J, with 10 bases in between. The CDR3 loop spans 14 amino acids. Germline CDR1 and CDR2: LGHNA and YNFKEQ. The CDR3: CASERRSNTGELFF. CDR3 in DNA: TGTGCCAGCGAGCGGAGATCGAACACCGGGGAGCTGTTTTTT.

The chain couples TRBV18 to TRBJ1-1; D gene ambiguous. V was clipped by 3 bases and J by 1 base, with 15 bases between them. This CDR3 has 16 residues. The V gene's germline CDR1 is KGHSH and CDR2 LQKENI. The CDR3 protein is CASSPGASSRNTEAFF. The CDR3 region has the DNA TGTGCCAGCTCACCTGGAGCCTCGTCCAGGAACACTGAAGCTTTCTTT.

The chain uses TRBV5-1 and TRBJ2-1; 10 bases agree with TRBD1. This CDR3 has 15 amino acids. The V and J ends lost 4 bases and 7 bases, in that order; junction bases with no gene match: 8. Germline CDR1 and CDR2: SGHRS and YFSETQ. The CDR3 DNA reads as TGCGCCAGCAGCGAAAGACAGGGGGCGGGGAATGAGCAGTTCTTC. Protein: CASSERQGAGNEQFF.

The chain has TRBV5-1 and TRBJ2-7, with 7 bases that match TRBD1. V dropped 0 bases and J dropped 6; count of bases not matched to a gene: 0. The CDR3 consists of 12 residues. Germline V CDR1 and CDR2: SGHRS, YFSETQ. The CDR3 spells CASSLDRGEQYF. DNA for the CDR3: TGCGCCAGCAGCTTGGACAGGGGCGAGCAGTACTTC.

This chain connects TRBV18 to TRBJ1-1, with a possible D match to TRBD1 (5 bases). Trimming pared 3 bases from V and 5 bases from J, leaving 19 bases between. This CDR3 is built from 16 residues. The V gene's germline CDR1 is KGHSH and CDR2 LQKENI. CDR3 in amino acids: CASSPQRGTVGTEAFF. Written as DNA, the CDR3 is TGTGCCAGCTCACCGCAACGAGGGACCGTGGGAACTGAAGCTTTCTTT.

The chain joins TRBV5-1 to TRBJ2-2; D might be TRBD1 (6 bases). V lost 0 bases and J lost 5, with 17 bases in between. From germline, CDR1 is SGHRS and CDR2 YFSETQ. The CDR3 loop spans 17 amino acids. The CDR3 sequence: CASSLARVQGRTGELFF. The CDR3, as DNA: TGCGCCAGCAGCTTGGCGAGGGTACAGGGAAGGACCGGGGAGCTGTTTTTT.

The chain joins TRBV5-6 to TRBJ2-5, with D tentatively TRBD1 or TRBD2 (5 bases each). The CDR3 length is 14 residues. CDR1 is SGHDT and CDR2 is YYEEEE in the germline V gene. The ends were cut back, 0 bases at V and 5 bases at J, with 11 bases in the middle. In DNA form, the CDR3 reads TGTGCCAGCAGCTTGGGGTTATGGGGGGAGACCCAGTACTTC. Translating gives CASSLGLWGETQYF.

The V and J genes are TRBV11-3 and TRBJ2-1; tentative D call: TRBD1 (6 bases). Germline V CDR1 and CDR2: SGHNT, YENEEA. V was clipped by 5 bases and J by 0 bases, with 14 bases between them. The CDR3 covers 16 residues. The CDR3 loop reads CASSPLGTSSYNEQFF. The CDR3 bases are TGTGCCAGCAGCCCCCTAGGGACAAGCTCCTACAATGAGCAGTTCTTC.

The V and J genes are TRBV7-2 and TRBJ2-6; 9 nucleotides match TRBD1. Germline assignment: CDR1 SGHTA and CDR2 FQGNSA. With 5 bases clipped from V and 4 bases from J, the junction kept 3 bases outside the gene matches. The CDR3 is 15 residues long. The CDR3 region is CASSRTGVGANVLTF. Written as DNA, the CDR3 is TGTGCCAGCAGCCGGACAGGGGTCGGGGCCAACGTCCTGACTTTC.

This clone has only a few counts. The genes are TRBV25-1 and TRBJ1-5; D is unresolved. Germline assignment: CDR1 MGHDK and CDR2 SYGVNS. The V and J ends lost 4 bases and 0 bases respectively, with 7 bases between them. The CDR3 consists of 14 residues. The DNA for the CDR3 is TGTGCCAGCAGTGGACGGACTAGCAATCAGCCCCAGCATTTT. It yields the protein CASSGRTSNQPQHF.

The chain employs TRBV6-6 and TRBJ2-7; TRBD1 matches 11 bases. Germline CDR1 MNHNY, CDR2 SVGAGI (reference sequence). CDR3 size: 15 residues. The trim removed 6 bases at V and 3 bases at J, leaving 7 bases unmatched. The CDR3 sequence: CASSHGQGALYEQYF. CDR3 coding DNA: TGTGCCAGCAGCCACGGACAGGGGGCCCTCTACGAGCAGTACTTC.

J is TRBJ2-2 and V is TRBV25-1; tentatively, D is TRBD2 (5 bases). This CDR3 contains 13 residues. Trimming pared 3 bases from V and 7 bases from J, leaving 9 bases between. Germline CDR1 MGHDK, CDR2 SYGVNS. The CDR3 loop is CASSEQGGGELFF. The CDR3 region has the DNA TGTGCCAGCAGTGAGCAAGGAGGCGGGGAGCTGTTTTTT.

V is TRBV6-4 and J is TRBJ2-7; TRBD1 matches at 8 bases. V gave up 0 bases and J gave up 0 bases; unmatched junction bases: 19. Germline V gene data show CDR1 as MRHNA and CDR2 as SNTAGT. The CDR3 has 21 amino acids. The CDR3 here is CASSDSKPRDRPTESSYEQYF. The CDR3 DNA reads TGTGCCAGCAGTGACTCGAAACCCCGGGACAGGCCCACCGAGAGCTCCTACGAGCAGTACTTC.

The chain combines TRBV6-5 with TRBJ2-5; weak D call: TRBD1 (6 bases). Looked up from germline, CDR1 is MNHEY and CDR2 is SVGAGI. V lost 2 bases and J lost 2, with 12 bases in between. The CDR3 consists of 15 residues. This CDR3 is CASSYTRTEQETQYF. CDR3 DNA sequence: TGTGCCAGCAGTTACACCCGGACAGAGCAAGAGACCCAGTACTTC.